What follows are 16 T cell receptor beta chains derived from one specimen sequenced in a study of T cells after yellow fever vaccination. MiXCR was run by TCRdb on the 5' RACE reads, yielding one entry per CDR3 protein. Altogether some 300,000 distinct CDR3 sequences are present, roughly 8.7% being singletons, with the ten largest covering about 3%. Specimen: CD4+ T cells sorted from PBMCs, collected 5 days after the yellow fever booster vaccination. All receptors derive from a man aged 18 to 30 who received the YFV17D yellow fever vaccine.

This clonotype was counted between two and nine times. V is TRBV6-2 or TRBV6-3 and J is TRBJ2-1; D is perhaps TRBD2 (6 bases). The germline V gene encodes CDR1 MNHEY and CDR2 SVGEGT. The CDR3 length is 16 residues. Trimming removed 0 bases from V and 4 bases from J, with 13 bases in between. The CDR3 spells CASSYSGGVGYNEQFF. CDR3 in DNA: TGTGCCAGCAGTTACTCGGGCGGGGTAGGGTACAATGAGCAGTTCTTC.

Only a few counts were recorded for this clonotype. The CDR3 DNA reads as TGTGCCAGCAGTCTCGTGACCGGGACAGGTGAAAAACTGTTTTTT. Its translation is CASSLVTGTGEKLFF. The genes are TRBV12-3 or TRBV12-4 and TRBJ1-4, with 8 bases matching TRBD1. CDR3 length: 15 amino acids. V dropped 5 bases and J dropped 7; count of bases not matched to a gene: 9.

For the CDR3, the DNA is TGTGCCAGCAGTCCGACCCCGGGCCAGGGGGCCTACGAGCAGTACTTC. Its protein product is CASSPTPGQGAYEQYF. J is TRBJ2-7 and V is TRBV12-3 or TRBV12-4; 7 bases agree with TRBD1. The CDR3 loop spans 16 amino acids. The trim removed 5 bases at V and 2 bases at J, leaving 12 bases unmatched.

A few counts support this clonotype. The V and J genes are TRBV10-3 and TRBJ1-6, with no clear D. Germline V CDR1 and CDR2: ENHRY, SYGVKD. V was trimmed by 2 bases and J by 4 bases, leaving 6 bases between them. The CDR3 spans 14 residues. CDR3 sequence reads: CAISENSYNSPLHF. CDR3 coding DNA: TGTGCCATCAGTGAGAACAGTTATAATTCACCCCTCCACTTT.

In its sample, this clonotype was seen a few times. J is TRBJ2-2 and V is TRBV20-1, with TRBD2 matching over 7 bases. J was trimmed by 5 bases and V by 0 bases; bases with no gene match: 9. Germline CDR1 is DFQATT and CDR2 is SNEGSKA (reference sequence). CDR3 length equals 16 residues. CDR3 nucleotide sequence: TGCAGTGCTAGAGATTCCGTCCGACTAGCAACCGGGGAGCTGTTTTTT. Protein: CSARDSVRLATGELFF.

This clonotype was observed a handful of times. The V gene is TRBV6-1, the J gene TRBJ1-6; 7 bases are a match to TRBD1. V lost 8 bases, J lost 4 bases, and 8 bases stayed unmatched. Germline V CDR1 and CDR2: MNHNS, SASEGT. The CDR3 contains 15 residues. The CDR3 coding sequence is TGTGCCAGCGACCCCCGGGACAGATATAATTCACCCCTCCACTTT. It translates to CASDPRDRYNSPLHF.

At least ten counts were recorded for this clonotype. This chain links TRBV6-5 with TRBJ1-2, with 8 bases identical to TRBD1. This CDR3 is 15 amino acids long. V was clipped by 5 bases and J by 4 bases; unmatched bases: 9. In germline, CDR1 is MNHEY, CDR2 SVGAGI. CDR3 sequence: CASSPGQAGVYGYTF. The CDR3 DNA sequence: TGTGCCAGCAGTCCGGGACAGGCGGGCGTCTATGGCTACACCTTC.

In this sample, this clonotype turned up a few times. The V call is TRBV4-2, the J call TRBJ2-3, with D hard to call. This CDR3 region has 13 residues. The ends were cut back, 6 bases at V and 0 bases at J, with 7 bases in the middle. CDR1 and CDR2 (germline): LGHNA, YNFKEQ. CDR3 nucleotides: TGTGCCAGCAGACGCGCTAGCACAGATACGCAGTATTTT. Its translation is CASRRASTDTQYF.

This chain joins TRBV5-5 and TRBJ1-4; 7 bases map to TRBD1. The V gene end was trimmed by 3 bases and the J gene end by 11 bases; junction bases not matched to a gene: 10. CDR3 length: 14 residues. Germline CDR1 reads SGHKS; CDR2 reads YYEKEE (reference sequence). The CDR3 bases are TGTGCCAGCAGCTCCCCTCGGACAGGACCTAAACTGTTTTTT. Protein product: CASSSPRTGPKLFF.

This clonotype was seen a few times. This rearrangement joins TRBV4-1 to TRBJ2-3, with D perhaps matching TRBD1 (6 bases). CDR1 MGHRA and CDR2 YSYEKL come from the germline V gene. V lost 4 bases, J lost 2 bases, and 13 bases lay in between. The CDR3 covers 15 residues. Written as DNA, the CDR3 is TGCGCCAGCAGCCTGTACAGGGTAATCACAGATACGCAGTATTTT. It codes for CASSLYRVITDTQYF.

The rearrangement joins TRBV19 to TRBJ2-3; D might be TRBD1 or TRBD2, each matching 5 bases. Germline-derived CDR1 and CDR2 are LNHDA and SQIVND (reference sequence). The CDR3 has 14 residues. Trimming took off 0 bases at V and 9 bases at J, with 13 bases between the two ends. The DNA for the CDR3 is TGTGCCAGTAGTATAGATCTGACGGGGCGGACGCAGTATTTT. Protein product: CASSIDLTGRTQYF. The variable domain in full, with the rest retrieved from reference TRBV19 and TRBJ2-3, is DGGITQSPKYLFRKEGQNVTLSCEQNLNHDAMYWYRQDPGQGLRLIYYSQIVNDFQKGDIAEGYSVSREKKESFPLTVTSAQKNPTAFYLCASSIDLTGRTQYFGPGTRLTVL.

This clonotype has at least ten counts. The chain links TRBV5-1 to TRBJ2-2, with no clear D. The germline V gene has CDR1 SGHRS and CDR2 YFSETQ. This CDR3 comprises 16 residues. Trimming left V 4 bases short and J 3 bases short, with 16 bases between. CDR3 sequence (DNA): TGCGCCAGCAGCCTAGGGCCTCGTCGGGACACCGGGGAGCTGTTTTTT. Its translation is CASSLGPRRDTGELFF.

CDR3 in amino acids: CSAGTAGGPLETQYF. CDR3 coding DNA: TGCAGTGCTGGAACAGCGGGGGGGCCGCTGGAGACCCAGTACTTC. V usage is TRBV20-1 and J usage is TRBJ2-5; 10 bases are shared with TRBD2. Germline CDR1 and CDR2: DFQATT and SNEGSKA (reference sequence). J was trimmed by 5 bases and V by 5 bases; bases with no gene match: 11. This CDR3 comprises 15 residues.

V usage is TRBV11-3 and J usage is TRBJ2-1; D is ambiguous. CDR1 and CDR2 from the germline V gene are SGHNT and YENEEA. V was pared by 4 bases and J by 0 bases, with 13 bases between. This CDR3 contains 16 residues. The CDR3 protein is CASSSLHASSYNEQFF. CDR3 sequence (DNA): TGTGCCAGCAGCTCCTTACACGCTAGCTCCTACAATGAGCAGTTCTTC.

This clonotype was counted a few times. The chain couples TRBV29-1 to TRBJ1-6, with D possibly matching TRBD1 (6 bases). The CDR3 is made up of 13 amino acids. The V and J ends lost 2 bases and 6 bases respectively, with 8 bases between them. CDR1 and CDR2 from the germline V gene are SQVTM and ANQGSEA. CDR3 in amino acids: CSVELDSNSPLHF. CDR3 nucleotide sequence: TGCAGCGTTGAATTGGACAGTAATTCACCCCTCCACTTT. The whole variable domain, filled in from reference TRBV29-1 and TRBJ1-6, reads SAVISQKPSRDICQRGTSLTIQCQVDSQVTMMFWYRQQPGQSLTLIATANQGSEATYESGFVIDKFPISRPNLTFSTLTVSNMSPEDSSIYLCSVELDSNSPLHFGNGTRLTVT.

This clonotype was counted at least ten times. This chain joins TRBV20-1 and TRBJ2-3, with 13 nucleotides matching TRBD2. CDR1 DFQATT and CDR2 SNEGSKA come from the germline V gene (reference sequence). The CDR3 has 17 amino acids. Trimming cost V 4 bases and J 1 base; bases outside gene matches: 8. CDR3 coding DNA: TGCAGTGCTACGACTAGCGGGGGGAAAAGTGGCACAGATACGCAGTATTTT. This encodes CSATTSGGKSGTDTQYF.